The 23 T cell receptor beta chains reported below all come from one sample, sequenced in a study of blood T cell repertoires in COVID-19. Only in-frame clones appear in the TCRdb table, and some are missing; sequencing was by immunoSEQ multiplex PCR. This sample has approximately 250,000 clones, with just under 90% found just once. Sequenced input: PBMCs or T cells enriched from blood (not recorded which). These receptor sequences come from a woman in her twenties or thirties with acute COVID-19.

This chain links TRBV15 with TRBJ2-1, with D possibly matching TRBD2 (5 bases). The ends were cut back, 3 bases at V and 7 bases at J, with 22 bases in the middle. Germline values: CDR1 LNHNV, CDR2 YYDKDF (reference sequence). The CDR3 extends over 17 amino acids. The CDR3 is CATSRGTLGYSGNEQFF. CDR3 DNA sequence: TGTGCCACCAGCAGGGGAACATTAGGGTATTCGGGAAATGAGCAGTTCTTC. Supplemented by reference TRBV15 and TRBJ2-1, the full variable domain reads DAMVIQNPRYQVTQFGKPVTLSCSQTLNHNVMYWYQQKSSQAPKLLFHYYDKDFNNEADTPDNFQSRRPNTSFCFLDIRSPGLGDTAMYLCATSRGTLGYSGNEQFFGPGTRLTVL.

This chain uses TRBV9 with TRBJ2-5; 7 bases map to TRBD2. With 4 bases clipped from V and 5 bases from J, the junction kept 17 bases outside the gene matches. The CDR3 is made up of 17 amino acids. CDR1 and CDR2 (germline): SGDLS, YYNGEE. The CDR3 DNA sequence: TGTGCCAGCAGCCCCTTCTACGGGGCGGGAGTTGGGGAGACCCAGTACTTC. Its protein is CASSPFYGAGVGETQYF.

J is TRBJ2-7 and V is TRBV28; D perhaps matches TRBD2 (5 bases). V was shortened by 7 bases and J by 0 bases, with 10 bases between the two germline ends. CDR3 size: 13 residues. Germline lookup yields CDR1 MDHEN and CDR2 SYDVKM. Here the CDR3 reads CASNEGLSYEQYF. CDR3 bases: TGTGCCAGCAATGAGGGCCTCTCCTACGAGCAGTACTTC.

The V gene is TRBV29-1, the J gene TRBJ2-2, with 10 bases identical to TRBD2. This CDR3 is built from 15 residues. The junction had 7 bases not matched to a gene; V was cut back by 7 bases and J by 2 bases. Germline assignment: CDR1 SQVTM and CDR2 ANQGSEA. The CDR3 loop reads CSGTTSGSNTGELFF. CDR3 bases: TGCAGCGGAACGACTAGCGGGTCAAACACCGGGGAGCTGTTTTTT.

This chain uses TRBV11-2 with TRBJ1-1; TRBD1 might be the D (6 bases). V lost 5 bases, J lost 5 bases, and 21 bases lay in between. The CDR3 sequence is 16 residues long. In germline, CDR1 is SGHAT, CDR2 FQNNGV. The DNA of the CDR3 is TGTGCCAGCAGCCCCCCCACAGGGCCAATGGGAACTGAAGCTTTCTTT. This codes for CASSPPTGPMGTEAFF. Filled out from reference TRBV11-2 and TRBJ1-1, the complete variable domain reads EAGVAQSPRYKIIEKRQSVAFWCNPISGHATLYWYQQILGQGPKLLIQFQNNGVVDDSQLPKDRFSAERLKGVDSTLKIQPAKLEDSAVYLCASSPPTGPMGTEAFFGQGTRLTVV.

The chain has TRBV4-3 and TRBJ2-2; no reliable D call. From germline, CDR1 is LGHNA and CDR2 YSLEER. The ends were cut back, 1 base at V and 6 bases at J, with 12 bases in the middle. CDR3 size: 15 residues. The CDR3 DNA reads as TGCGCCAGCAGCCAAGGGGCCATGCGTCCCGGGGAGCTGTTTTTT. Protein sequence: CASSQGAMRPGELFF.

The chain couples TRBV29-1 to TRBJ2-7; 13 bases agree with TRBD2. The CDR3 runs 16 residues. The J segment lost 0 bases and the V segment lost 1 base, leaving 3 bases of the junction unmatched. Germline values: CDR1 SQVTM, CDR2 ANQGSEA. This CDR3 reads CSVEGTSGGSSYEQYF. Here the CDR3 DNA reads TGCAGCGTTGAAGGGACTAGCGGGGGCAGCTCCTACGAGCAGTACTTC.

The chain is built from TRBV5-4 and TRBJ2-2; D possibly corresponds to TRBD2 (5 bases). In germline, CDR1 is SGHNT, CDR2 YYREEE (reference sequence). The V end lost 4 bases, the J end lost 5 bases, and 21 bases lay between the germline ends. The CDR3 consists of 17 residues. The CDR3: CASSQPSTSLSTGELFF. The DNA for the CDR3 is TGTGCCAGCAGCCAACCCAGTACTAGTTTGTCGACCGGGGAGCTGTTTTTT.

V is TRBV28 and J is TRBJ2-1; the D gene is possibly TRBD1 (6 bases). Trimming took 6 bases from V and 5 from J, leaving 11 bases between them. This CDR3 is built from 13 residues. In germline, CDR1 is MDHEN, CDR2 SYDVKM. The CDR3 DNA sequence: TGTGCCAGCAGATCGGGACACAACAATGAGCAGTTCTTC. This gives the protein CASRSGHNNEQFF.

The CDR3 sequence is CASSESGRGLEQYF. In nucleotides, the CDR3 is TGCGCCAGCAGTGAGTCGGGGAGAGGGCTCGAGCAGTACTTC. The chain carries TRBV10-2 and TRBJ2-7, with D tentatively TRBD2 (5 bases). CDR3 size: 14 residues. Trimming took off 0 bases at V and 6 bases at J, with 12 bases between the two ends. Per the germline V gene, CDR1 is WSHSY and CDR2 is SAAADI.

J is TRBJ2-2 and V is TRBV2; D is uncertain. The CDR3 spans 15 residues. Trimming took off 5 bases at V and 0 bases at J, with 10 bases between the two ends. The germline V gene encodes CDR1 SNHLY and CDR2 FYNNEI. CDR3: CASSSYRSNTGELFF. DNA for the CDR3: TGTGCCAGCAGTAGCTACCGATCGAACACCGGGGAGCTGTTTTTT.

The chain carries TRBV5-4 and TRBJ1-1; D gene unclear. In germline, CDR1 is SGHNT, CDR2 YYREEE (reference sequence). Trimming pared 1 base from V and 0 bases from J, leaving 4 bases between. This CDR3 has 13 residues. CDR3 in DNA: TGTGCCAGCAGCTTGAGCATGAACACTGAAGCTTTCTTT. Amino acid sequence: CASSLSMNTEAFF. Together with reference TRBV5-4 and TRBJ1-1, the CDR3 gives the full variable domain: ETGVTQSPTHLIKTRGQQVTLRCSSQSGHNTVSWYQQALGQGPQFIFQYYREEENGRGNFPPRFSGLQFPNYSSELNVNALELDDSALYLCASSLSMNTEAFFGQGTRLTVV.

V is TRBV3-1 (or the pseudogene TRBV3-2) and J is TRBJ1-1; tentatively, D is TRBD1 (5 bases). The germline CDR1 and CDR2 sequences are LGHDT and YNNKEL (reference sequence). There are 12 residues in the CDR3. V lost 5 bases to trimming and J lost 6 bases, with 10 bases between them. The CDR3 spells CASSARGAEAFF. The CDR3 DNA follows: TGTGCCAGCAGCGCCCGGGGGGCTGAAGCTTTCTTT.

The chain has TRBV24-1 and TRBJ2-7; D is undetermined. CDR3 size: 13 residues. Germline-derived CDR1 and CDR2 are KGHDR and SFDVKD. V dropped 3 bases and J dropped 0 bases, with 5 bases sitting between them. The CDR3 loop is CATSDGASYEQYF. In DNA form, the CDR3 reads TGTGCCACCAGTGATGGAGCCTCCTACGAGCAGTACTTC.

This clone has just one count. This rearrangement joins TRBV5-6 to TRBJ2-7; D perhaps matches TRBD1 (6 bases). The V gene lost 5 bases and the J gene lost 1 base, with 10 bases spanning the gap. Germline V gene sequence: CDR1 SGHDT, CDR2 YYEEEE. This CDR3 comprises 13 residues. CDR3 coding DNA: TGTGCCAGCAGAACTCAGGGGTCCTACGAGCAGTACTTC. This translates into CASRTQGSYEQYF.

The chain uses TRBV28 and TRBJ2-5; TRBD1 is a possible D gene (5 bases). CDR1 MDHEN and CDR2 SYDVKM come from the germline V gene. The ends were cut back, 1 base at V and 1 base at J, with 7 bases in the middle. This CDR3 has 14 amino acids. The CDR3, as DNA: TGTGCCAGCAGTTTATCACAGGCCCAAGAGACCCAGTACTTC. The encoded protein is CASSLSQAQETQYF.

J is TRBJ1-1 and V is TRBV5-1; no reliable D call. V was shortened by 4 bases and J by 4 bases, with 11 bases between the two germline ends. Germline values: CDR1 SGHRS, CDR2 YFSETQ. The CDR3 has 13 amino acids. The CDR3 protein is CASSPLQSTEAFF. CDR3 sequence (DNA): TGCGCCAGCAGCCCGCTACAGAGCACTGAAGCTTTCTTT.

The chain joins TRBV28 to TRBJ2-1; 12 bases match TRBD2. The germline V gene encodes CDR1 MDHEN and CDR2 SYDVKM. This CDR3 spans 16 amino acids. V gave up 11 bases and J gave up 9 bases; unmatched junction bases: 17. CDR3 sequence: CASAPAPTSGSIEQFF. CDR3 DNA: TGTGCCTCCGCCCCAGCCCCGACTAGCGGGAGCATTGAGCAGTTCTTC.

The V and J genes are TRBV7-6 and TRBJ1-1; 7 nucleotides line up with TRBD1. Per the germline V gene, CDR1 is SGHVS and CDR2 is FNYEAQ. The CDR3 has 16 residues. Losses at the gene ends were 5 bases for V and 6 bases for J; bases not matched to a gene: 15. In nucleotides, the CDR3 is TGTGCCAGCAGCCATACCTCAACTACAGGGGTCGCTGAAGCTTTCTTT. Amino acid sequence: CASSHTSTTGVAEAFF.

The V and J genes are TRBV28 and TRBJ2-1; D perhaps matches TRBD1 (6 bases). Germline-derived CDR1 and CDR2 are MDHEN and SYDVKM. The CDR3 runs 15 residues. V was trimmed by 6 bases and J by 7 bases, leaving 19 bases between them. DNA of the CDR3: TGTGCCAGCAGCGACCTTAACCGGGACACGAATGAGCAGTTCTTC. It specifies CASSDLNRDTNEQFF.

The J gene is TRBJ2-3, the V gene TRBV28; 7 positions agree with TRBD2. V gave up 4 bases and J gave up 5 bases; unmatched junction bases: 6. Germline V gene lookup returns CDR1 MDHEN and CDR2 SYDVKM. This CDR3 comprises 14 residues. CDR3 sequence: CASSSPSGGDTQYF. The CDR3 bases are TGTGCCAGCAGTTCTCCTAGCGGAGGAGATACGCAGTATTTT.

The chain joins TRBV30 to TRBJ1-3, with 7 nucleotides matching TRBD1. Germline lookup yields CDR1 GTSNPN and CDR2 SVGIG (reference sequence). V was pared by 3 bases and J by 2 bases, with 4 bases of the junction left unmatched. This CDR3 comprises 14 residues. The CDR3 is CAWSRDSPGNTIYF. Here the CDR3 DNA reads TGTGCCTGGAGCCGGGACAGCCCTGGAAACACCATATATTTT.

This chain connects TRBV4-1 to TRBJ1-2; TRBD1 matches at 7 bases. This CDR3 spans 15 amino acids. Unmatched junction bases numbered 6, after V lost 1 base and J lost 4 bases. Germline V gene sequence: CDR1 MGHRA, CDR2 YSYEKL. The CDR3 DNA follows: TGCGCCAGCAGCCAAGGGGAGGACAGGATCTATGGCTACACCTTC. Residues: CASSQGEDRIYGYTF.